The 29 T cell receptor beta chains below all came from one sample that was sequenced in a study of T cells in Graves' hyperthyroidism and ophthalmopathy. Amplification targeted TCR beta CDR3 regions from RNA transcripts. RT-PCR in the first round (using the HTBI primer set) targeted the TCR CDR3. TCRdb re-called the multiplex PCR reads with MiXCR, one entry per CDR3 protein. The data show 300,000 to 450,000 distinct CDR3 sequences, 15% to 18% seen once. The sequencing input was blood. Receptor source: a woman aged 18-29 years with Graves' hyperthyroidism that later progressed to Graves' ophthalmopathy.

Details on this clonotype: The junction departs from the called germline gene at one end, perhaps through a read error. CDR3 nucleotide sequence: TGTACCAGCTCACCATCGGGGTCCGGTAATTCACCCCTCCACTTT. As protein: CTSSPSGSGNSPLHF. V gene TRBV18 combines with J gene TRBJ1-6; unclear D gene. The germline V gene encodes CDR1 KGHSH and CDR2 LQKENI. The CDR3 is 15 amino acids.

A few counts support this clonotype. CDR3 residues: CASSHQAGSGANVLTF. CDR3 in DNA: TGCGCCAGCAGCCACCAGGCGGGGTCTGGGGCCAACGTCCTGACTTTC. The chain carries TRBV4-1 and TRBJ2-6; maybe TRBD2 (6 bases). The CDR3 sequence is 16 residues long. V was trimmed by 3 bases and J by 1 base, leaving 10 bases between them. Germline assignment: CDR1 MGHRA and CDR2 YSYEKL.

This clonotype was observed at least ten times. CDR3 DNA: TGTGCCAGCCGGGGCCAGTACACAGATACGCAGTATTTT. The encoded protein is CASRGQYTDTQYF. The chain employs TRBV28 and TRBJ2-3; either TRBD1 or TRBD2 may supply D (5 bases each). V lost 8 bases, J lost 2 bases, and 11 bases lay in between. CDR1 MDHEN and CDR2 SYDVKM come from the germline V gene. This CDR3 contains 13 residues.

This clonotype was observed at least ten times. The rearrangement joins TRBV6-1 to TRBJ2-2; D tentatively reads TRBD1 or TRBD2 (5 bases each). Germline V gives CDR1 MNHNS, CDR2 SASEGT. This CDR3 comprises 13 residues. Trimming pared 4 bases from V and 7 bases from J, leaving 10 bases between. CDR3 protein: CASSVRGDGELFF. CDR3 in DNA: TGTGCCAGCAGTGTGAGGGGAGACGGGGAGCTGTTTTTT.

This clonotype has just a few counts. This chain links TRBV3-2 with TRBJ2-7; TRBD2 reflects the table's D call only, with no check against the DNA. TRBV3-2 constitutes a pseudogene. The CDR3 has 14 residues. The CDR3 DNA sequence: TGTGCCAGCAGCCAAGACAGCGGGAGCTACGAGCAGTACTTC. Translated: CASSQDSGSYEQYF.

This clonotype was recorded at least ten times. Here the CDR3 reads CASFDPRSYEQYF. The CDR3 region has the DNA TGTGCCAGCTTCGACCCTCGCTCCTACGAGCAGTACTTC. The V call is TRBV2, the J call TRBJ2-7; no definite D call. The CDR3 spans 13 residues. The ends were cut back, 8 bases at V and 0 bases at J, with 11 bases in the middle. Germline V gene data show CDR1 as SNHLY and CDR2 as FYNNEI.

This rearrangement joins TRBV4-1 to TRBJ2-3, with TRBD2 matching 7 bases. Germline CDR1 reads MGHRA; CDR2 reads YSYEKL. The CDR3 contains 15 residues. With V trimmed by 6 bases and J by 0 bases, 6 bases remained unmatched. CDR3 DNA: TGCGCCAGCAGGTCTAGCGGAGTTAGCACAGATACGCAGTATTTT. Amino acids: CASRSSGVSTDTQYF.

There are many counts of this clonotype. This chain connects TRBV2 to TRBJ2-5, with D uncertain. Germline assignment: CDR1 SNHLY and CDR2 FYNNEI. V shed 4 bases and J shed 5 bases, with 14 bases lying between them. The CDR3 loop spans 14 amino acids. CDR3 in DNA: TGTGCCAGCAGTGGGGATGGAGTCCGGGAGACCCAGTACTTC. This encodes CASSGDGVRETQYF. Variable domain in full (rest from reference TRBV2 and TRBJ2-5): EPEVTQTPSHQVTQMGQEVILRCVPISNHLYFYWYRQILGQKVEFLVSFYNNEISEKSEIFDDQFSVERPDGSNFTLKIRSTKLEDSAMYFCASSGDGVRETQYFGPGTRLLVL.

The V gene is TRBV18, the J gene TRBJ2-7; 8 nucleotides align to TRBD2. CDR3 length: 14 residues. V lost 0 bases, J lost 4 bases, and 2 bases stayed unmatched. The germline CDR1 and CDR2 sequences are KGHSH and LQKENI. CDR3 sequence reads: CASSPPTSEYEQYF. DNA of the CDR3: TGTGCCAGCTCACCACCGACTAGCGAGTACGAGCAGTACTTC.

V usage is TRBV24-1 and J usage is TRBJ2-3; D not resolved. The germline V gene has CDR1 KGHDR and CDR2 SFDVKD. The length of the CDR3 is 17 residues. V was clipped by 1 base and J by 2 bases, with 15 bases between them. The DNA for the CDR3 is TGTGCCACCAGTGATTTTGTGGGTGGGCTAAACACAGATACGCAGTATTTT. Amino acids: CATSDFVGGLNTDTQYF.

This clonotype has just a few counts. The rearrangement joins TRBV3-1 to TRBJ2-6; D is unresolved. The germline V gene has CDR1 LGHDT and CDR2 YNNKEL (reference sequence). This CDR3 is 16 amino acids long. Trimming pared 4 bases from V and 0 bases from J, leaving 10 bases between. The CDR3 region is CASSPIRSSGANVLTF. The CDR3 bases are TGTGCCAGCAGCCCCATTCGTAGCTCTGGGGCCAACGTCCTGACTTTC.

The sample holds many counts of this clonotype. The chain joins TRBV6-1 to TRBJ1-5; D is unclear. Looked up from germline, CDR1 is MNHNS and CDR2 is SASEGT. The CDR3 has 16 amino acids. V shed 5 bases and J shed 3 bases, with 17 bases lying between them. The CDR3 here is CASSPREARINQPQHF. The DNA of the CDR3 is TGTGCCAGCAGTCCCCGGGAGGCTCGCATCAATCAGCCCCAGCATTTT.

The rearrangement joins TRBV19 to TRBJ2-3, with 7 bases lining up with TRBD1. The CDR3 length is 14 residues. The germline V gene encodes CDR1 LNHDA and CDR2 SQIVND (reference sequence). V shed 7 bases and J 2 bases; nucleotides not matched to a gene: 6. The CDR3 DNA reads TGTGCCAGTACCGGGACAGAGGTCACAGATACGCAGTATTTT. Encoded protein: CASTGTEVTDTQYF.

This clonotype occurred many times. The CDR3 region is CASNSRTSVNEQFF. CDR3 sequence (DNA): TGTGCCAGCAATAGTAGGACTAGCGTCAATGAGCAGTTCTTC. The rearrangement links TRBV2 to TRBJ2-1; 9 bases fit TRBD2. The CDR3 is 14 amino acids. Germline V gives CDR1 SNHLY, CDR2 FYNNEI. V lost 7 bases to trimming and J lost 6 bases; unmatched junction nucleotides: 7.

A few counts support this clonotype. The genes are TRBV10-3 and TRBJ2-2; TRBD2 matches 7 bases. CDR1 and CDR2 (germline): ENHRY, SYGVKD. CDR3 size: 16 residues. Losses at the gene ends were 3 bases for V and 4 bases for J; bases not matched to a gene: 8. The CDR3 DNA follows: TGTGCCATCAGTGACCTTGGGCGGGAGCCCACCGGGGAGCTGTTTTTT. Translation gives CAISDLGREPTGELFF.

The table lists this clonotype with a few counts. The chain uses TRBV9 and TRBJ1-1, with no clear D. Germline V CDR1 and CDR2: SGDLS, YYNGEE. V shed 0 bases and J shed 0 bases, with 9 bases lying between them. The CDR3 sequence is 15 residues long. CDR3 sequence reads: CASSVAQNMNTEAFF. The DNA for the CDR3 is TGTGCCAGCAGCGTAGCTCAGAACATGAACACTGAAGCTTTCTTT.

This clonotype was picked up many times. This sequence joins TRBV20-1 and TRBJ2-3; 8 bases align to TRBD2. The germline CDR1 and CDR2 sequences are DFQATT and SNEGSKA (reference sequence). There are 14 residues in the CDR3. The V gene end was trimmed by 1 base and the J gene end by 2 bases; junction bases not matched to a gene: 2. In DNA, the CDR3 is TGCAGTGCTAGAGGTAGCGGGACCACAGATACGCAGTATTTT. This translates into CSARGSGTTDTQYF.

The genes are TRBV27 and TRBJ2-7; D ambiguous. V lost 2 bases and J 2 bases, leaving 13 bases between the germline ends. CDR3 length equals 15 residues. CDR1 and CDR2 (germline): MNHEY, SMNVEV (reference sequence). This chain's CDR3 is CASSLRARGAYEQYF. CDR3 nucleotides: TGTGCCAGCAGTTTAAGGGCCCGAGGCGCCTACGAGCAGTACTTC.

At least ten counts were recorded for this clonotype. This rearrangement joins TRBV28 to TRBJ2-3; D not resolved. The CDR3 spans 11 residues. The germline V gene has CDR1 MDHEN and CDR2 SYDVKM. V was shortened by 3 bases and J by 11 bases, with 9 bases between the two germline ends. The CDR3 nucleotides read TGTGCCAGCAGTTTTGGGCAACTGCAGTATTTT. Amino acids: CASSFGQLQYF.

The chain has TRBV20-1 and TRBJ1-1, with D possibly being TRBD1 (6 bases). This CDR3 is built from 14 residues. CDR1 is DFQATT and CDR2 is SNEGSKA in the germline V gene (reference sequence). The germline V and J ends were trimmed by 6 bases and 6 bases, with 20 bases remaining between them. The CDR3 nucleotides read TGCAGTGCCCCTGTGGGGGGCCGCGGGTCTGAAGCTTTCTTT. Residues: CSAPVGGRGSEAFF.

This clonotype was recorded at least ten times. This chain uses TRBV12-3 or TRBV12-4 with TRBJ1-4; D ambiguous. The V end lost 5 bases, the J end lost 5 bases, and 9 bases lay between the germline ends. The CDR3 consists of 13 residues. CDR3 residues: CASSQTGNEKLFF. CDR3 in DNA: TGTGCCAGCAGTCAAACGGGGAATGAAAAACTGTTTTTT.

The chain joins TRBV4-1 to TRBJ1-5; 7 bases agree with TRBD1. In germline, CDR1 is MGHRA, CDR2 YSYEKL. CDR3 length: 18 residues. Losses at the gene ends were 2 bases for V and 0 bases for J; bases not matched to a gene: 10. The CDR3 DNA follows: TGCGCCAGCAGCCAAATGCCCGGGACAGCAAATAGCAATCAGCCCCAGCATTTT. Residues: CASSQMPGTANSNQPQHF.

The sample holds many counts of this clonotype. The chain is built from TRBV29-1 and TRBJ1-2; 10 positions agree with TRBD1. Looked up from germline, CDR1 is SQVTM and CDR2 is ANQGSEA. Unmatched junction bases numbered 5, after V lost 5 bases and J lost 8 bases. The length of the CDR3 is 12 residues. The CDR3 DNA sequence: TGCAGCGTTCGACAGGGGGCGCGCGGCTACACCTTC. Protein sequence: CSVRQGARGYTF.

Many counts were recorded for this clonotype. The CDR3 region is CASRPRTVPGGNTIYF. The CDR3 nucleotides read TGTGCCAGCAGGCCCCGCACAGTACCGGGCGGAAACACCATATATTTT. The chain combines TRBV12-3 or TRBV12-4 with TRBJ1-3, with D hard to call. Deletions cut 6 bases from V and 4 bases from J, with 19 bases between. The CDR3 consists of 16 residues.

This clonotype has a count of ten or more. This rearrangement joins TRBV2 to TRBJ2-1; 11 bases agree with TRBD2. The CDR3 length is 15 residues. After removal of 6 bases from V and 8 bases from J, the junction contained 9 bases not matched to a gene. Per the germline V gene, CDR1 is SNHLY and CDR2 is FYNNEI. The CDR3 DNA sequence: TGTGCCAGCAGGAGACTAGCGGGGAACAACCATGAGCAGTTCTTC. As protein: CASRRLAGNNHEQFF.

As DNA, the CDR3 is TGCGCCAGCAGCGGAGGAGCGGGAGGAGATACGCAGTATTTT. The encoded protein is CASSGGAGGDTQYF. The chain combines TRBV5-1 with TRBJ2-3; 9 bases line up with TRBD2. From germline, CDR1 is SGHRS and CDR2 YFSETQ. The CDR3 is 14 amino acids. V shed 4 bases and J 5 bases; nucleotides not matched to a gene: 5.

A few counts support this clonotype. The V gene is TRBV4-2, the J gene TRBJ2-7, with 10 bases identical to TRBD1. The V gene's germline CDR1 is LGHNA and CDR2 YNFKEQ. The CDR3 has 14 residues. J gave up 4 bases and V 4 bases, and 4 bases lay outside the gene matches. The CDR3 DNA reads TGTGCCAGCAGCCCGGGACAGGGGAATTACGAGCAGTACTTC. Translation: CASSPGQGNYEQYF.

The rearrangement links TRBV6-1 to TRBJ2-7, with no clear D. Germline CDR1 reads MNHNS; CDR2 reads SASEGT. This CDR3 is 14 amino acids long. V was trimmed by 8 bases and J by 0 bases, leaving 14 bases between them. The CDR3 loop is CASHRALSSYEQYF. The CDR3 DNA reads as TGTGCCAGCCATCGAGCGCTAAGCTCCTACGAGCAGTACTTC.

This clonotype showed up many times. This chain joins TRBV20-1 and TRBJ2-1; 11 nucleotides match TRBD2. Germline loops: CDR1 DFQATT, CDR2 SNEGSKA (reference sequence). Losses at the gene ends were 1 base for V and 4 bases for J; bases not matched to a gene: 6. The CDR3 spans 16 residues. The CDR3 DNA is TGCAGTGCTAGAGTTAGACTAGCGGGAAAATACAATGAGCAGTTCTTC. Amino acids: CSARVRLAGKYNEQFF.